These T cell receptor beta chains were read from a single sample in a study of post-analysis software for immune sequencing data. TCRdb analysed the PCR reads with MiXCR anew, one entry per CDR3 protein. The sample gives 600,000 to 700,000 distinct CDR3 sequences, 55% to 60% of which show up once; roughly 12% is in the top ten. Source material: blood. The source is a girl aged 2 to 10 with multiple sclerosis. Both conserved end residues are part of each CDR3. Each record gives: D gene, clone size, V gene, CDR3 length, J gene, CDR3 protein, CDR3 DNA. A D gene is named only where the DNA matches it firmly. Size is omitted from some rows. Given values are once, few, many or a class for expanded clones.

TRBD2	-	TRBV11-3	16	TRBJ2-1	CASSHPGSGGAAEQFF	TGTGCCAGCAGCCACCCGGGGAGCGGGGGGGCGGCTGAGCAGTTCTTC
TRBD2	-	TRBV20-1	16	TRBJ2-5	CSARESLAGPQETQYF	TGCAGTGCTAGAGAATCACTAGCGGGACCCCAAGAGACCCAGTACTTC
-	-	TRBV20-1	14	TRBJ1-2	CSAREVAAGGGYTF	TGCAGTGCTAGAGAGGTGGCGGCGGGTGGTGGCTACACCTTC
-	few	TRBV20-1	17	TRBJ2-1	CSARVPGTGASYNEQFF	TGCAGTGCTAGAGTTCCCGGGACTGGCGCATCCTACAATGAGCAGTTCTTC
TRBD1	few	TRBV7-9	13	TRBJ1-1	CASVQGENTEAFF	TGTGCCAGTGTCCAGGGGGAGAACACTGAAGCTTTCTTT
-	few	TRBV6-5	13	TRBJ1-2	CASSEGDYYGYTF	TGTGCCAGCAGTGAGGGGGATTACTATGGCTACACCTTC
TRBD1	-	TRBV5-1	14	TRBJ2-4	CASRPDRGLDIQYF	TGCGCCAGCAGACCAGACAGGGGGCTCGACATTCAGTACTTC
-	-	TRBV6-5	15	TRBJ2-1	CASRLTGASYNEQFF	TGTGCCAGCAGACTAACAGGAGCCTCCTACAATGAGCAGTTCTTC
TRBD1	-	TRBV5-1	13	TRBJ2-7	CASRRDRALEQYF	TGCGCCAGTCGCCGGGACAGGGCCCTCGAGCAGTACTTC
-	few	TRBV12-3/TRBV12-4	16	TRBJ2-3	CASSLFWDISTDTQYF	TGTGCCAGCAGTTTATTCTGGGACATCAGCACAGATACGCAGTATTTT
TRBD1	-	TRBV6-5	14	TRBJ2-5	CASRKGTGQETQYF	TGTGCCAGCAGGAAAGGGACAGGCCAAGAGACCCAGTACTTC
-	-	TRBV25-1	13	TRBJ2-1	CASLATNRNEQFF	TGTGCCAGCCTCGCGACCAATCGCAATGAGCAGTTCTTC
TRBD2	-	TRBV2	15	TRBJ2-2	CASSRLAGDVGELFF	TGTGCCAGCAGCCGACTAGCGGGAGATGTCGGGGAGCTGTTTTTT
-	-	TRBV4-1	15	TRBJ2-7	CASSLVTRGATEQYF	TGCGCCAGCAGCCTCGTCACCCGTGGGGCTACCGAGCAGTACTTC
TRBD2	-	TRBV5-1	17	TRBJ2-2	CASSLLGRELNTGELFF	TGCGCCAGCAGCCTACTTGGGCGGGAGTTAAACACCGGGGAGCTGTTTTTT
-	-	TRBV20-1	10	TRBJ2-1	CSAYYNEQFF	TGCAGTGCTTACTACAATGAGCAGTTCTTC
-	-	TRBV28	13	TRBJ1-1	CASRPALNTEAFF	TGTGCCAGCAGGCCAGCCTTGAACACTGAAGCTTTCTTT
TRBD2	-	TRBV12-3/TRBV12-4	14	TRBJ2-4	CASSRGLAGDIQYF	TGTGCCAGCAGCCGGGGACTAGCTGGGGACATTCAGTACTTC
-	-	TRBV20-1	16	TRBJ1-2	CSARDGRVPLGYGYTF	TGCAGTGCTAGAGACGGCCGCGTACCCTTGGGCTATGGCTACACCTTC
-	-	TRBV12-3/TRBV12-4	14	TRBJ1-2	CASSLSRVKRGYTF	TGTGCCAGCAGTTTATCCAGGGTGAAGAGGGGCTACACCTTC
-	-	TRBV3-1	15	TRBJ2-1	CASTPQEASYNEQFF	TGTGCCAGCACCCCGCAGGAGGCGTCCTACAATGAGCAGTTCTTC
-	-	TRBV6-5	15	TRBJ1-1	CASSKAPTGSHWAFF	TGTGCCAGCAGTAAGGCCCCGACGGGCTCCCATTGGGCTTTCTTT
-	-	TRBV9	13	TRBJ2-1	CASSVGSLDEQFF	TGTGCCAGCAGCGTAGGGAGTCTTGATGAGCAGTTCTTC
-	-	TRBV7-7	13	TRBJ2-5	CASSPRGVETQYF	TGTGCCAGCAGCCCAAGGGGGGTCGAGACCCAGTACTTC
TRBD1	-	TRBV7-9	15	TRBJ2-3	CASSSKQGWSDTQYF	TGTGCCAGCAGCTCTAAACAGGGGTGGTCAGATACGCAGTATTTT
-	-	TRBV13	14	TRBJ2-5	CASSAGWDQETQYF	TGTGCCAGCAGCGCCGGGTGGGACCAAGAGACCCAGTACTTC
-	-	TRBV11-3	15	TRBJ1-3	CASTLGKTSGNTIYF	TGTGCCAGCACCCTGGGGAAGACCTCTGGAAACACCATATATTTT
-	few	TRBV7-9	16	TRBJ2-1	CASSSNTGRFYNEQFF	TGTGCCAGCAGCTCTAATACAGGGAGATTTTACAATGAGCAGTTCTTC
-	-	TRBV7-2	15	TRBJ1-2	CASSVYRDTNYGYTF	TGTGCCAGCAGCGTCTACAGGGATACCAACTATGGCTACACCTTC
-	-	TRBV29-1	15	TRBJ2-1	CSVESELAVYNEQFF	TGCAGCGTTGAGTCCGAACTCGCCGTCTACAATGAGCAGTTCTTC
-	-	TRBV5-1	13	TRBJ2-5	CASTLTYQETQYF	TGCGCCAGCACCCTGACGTACCAAGAGACCCAGTACTTC
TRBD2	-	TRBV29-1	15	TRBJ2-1	CSVKPRLAGYNEQFF	TGCAGCGTCAAGCCCCGACTAGCGGGATACAATGAGCAGTTCTTC
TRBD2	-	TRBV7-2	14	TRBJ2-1	CASSPQGLAREQFF	TGTGCCAGCAGCCCCCAAGGACTAGCACGGGAGCAGTTCTTC
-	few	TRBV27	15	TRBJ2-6	CASSLGTSGANVLTF	TGTGCCAGCAGTTTGGGTACCTCTGGGGCCAACGTCCTGACTTTC
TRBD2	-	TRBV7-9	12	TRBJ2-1	CASSPREEREFF	TGTGCCAGCAGCCCGCGGGAGGAGCGGGAGTTCTTC
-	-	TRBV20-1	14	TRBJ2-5	CSARGARTQETQYF	TGCAGTGCTAGAGGGGCAAGAACGCAAGAGACCCAGTACTTC
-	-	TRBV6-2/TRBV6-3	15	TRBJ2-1	CASNYQTGTYNEQFF	TGTGCCAGCAATTACCAGACAGGGACTTACAATGAGCAGTTCTTC